Shown below are 22 T cell receptor beta chains from a single sample sequenced in a study of blood T cell repertoires in COVID-19. Repertoires were generated with immunoSEQ multiplex PCR, while TCRdb's copy carries only in-frame clones and drops some. This table holds roughly 220,000 clones, around four fifths found once. The sequencing input was peripheral blood. The source of these receptors is a woman aged 60-70 years who had recovered from COVID-19.

A single count supports this clone. The chain joins TRBV4-1 to TRBJ1-4, with 7 bases that match TRBD1. There are 15 residues in the CDR3. V trimming: 8 bases; J trimming: 7 bases; junction bases outside the gene matches: 13. Germline-derived CDR1 and CDR2 are MGHRA and YSYEKL. CDR3 residues: CASREQGKDGEKLFF. The CDR3, as DNA: TGCGCCAGCCGCGAACAGGGGAAGGACGGTGAAAAACTGTTTTTT.

This clone was found once. Other DNA sequences of this sample code for an identical CDR3. V and J are TRBV9 and TRBJ2-3, with D maybe TRBD1 (5 bases). Trimming stripped 0 bases from V and 3 bases from J, with 5 bases between. The CDR3 has 13 amino acids. Germline V gene sequence: CDR1 SGDLS, CDR2 YYNGEE. The CDR3 here is CASSVEGTDTQYF. Written as DNA, the CDR3 is TGTGCCAGCAGCGTAGAGGGGACAGATACGCAGTATTTT.

V gene TRBV27 combines with J gene TRBJ2-7; D call uncertain. The V gene lost 2 bases and the J gene lost 0 bases, with 14 bases spanning the gap. This CDR3 contains 16 residues. CDR1 and CDR2 (germline): MNHEY, SMNVEV (reference sequence). The CDR3 DNA sequence: TGTGCCAGCAGTTTACTGGCCAGGATAAGCTCCTACGAGCAGTACTTC. It is translated as CASSLLARISSYEQYF.

The J gene is TRBJ2-7, the V gene TRBV5-8, with D perhaps matching TRBD2 (7 bases). Germline V lookup: CDR1 SGHTS, CDR2 YDEGEE. CDR3 size: 14 residues. Between the trimmed V and J ends, which lost 0 bases and 6 bases, there was a span of 13 bases. Here the CDR3 reads CASSLAGRGSEQYF. As DNA, the CDR3 is TGTGCCAGCAGCTTGGCAGGGAGGGGGAGCGAGCAGTACTTC.

The rearrangement uses TRBV30 and TRBJ1-1; TRBD1 matches 10 bases. CDR3 length: 15 residues. Germline lookup yields CDR1 GTSNPN and CDR2 SVGIG (reference sequence). V lost 5 bases to trimming and J lost 0 bases; unmatched junction nucleotides: 6. The CDR3 DNA reads as TGTGCCTGGGACAGGGGGCTGATCATGAACACTGAAGCTTTCTTT. It yields the protein CAWDRGLIMNTEAFF.

This clone was recorded many times. The rearrangement joins TRBV29-1 to TRBJ2-2; 9 bases line up with TRBD2. The V and J ends lost 6 bases and 5 bases, in that order; junction bases with no gene match: 4. Germline V CDR1 and CDR2: SQVTM, ANQGSEA. This CDR3 is 13 amino acids long. CDR3 sequence reads: CSVGTSWTGELFF. CDR3 coding DNA: TGCAGCGTAGGGACTAGCTGGACCGGGGAGCTGTTTTTT.

This clone occurred a few times. The chain is built from TRBV13 and TRBJ1-6; perhaps TRBD1 as D (6 bases). Germline CDR1 and CDR2: PRHDT and FYEKMQ (reference sequence). The CDR3 is made up of 13 amino acids. V was shortened by 5 bases and J by 8 bases, with 10 bases between the two germline ends. CDR3 residues: CASSAYRDSPLHF. CDR3 in DNA: TGTGCCAGCAGCGCCTACAGGGATTCACCCCTCCACTTT.

This chain links TRBV6-5 with TRBJ2-1; 11 bases map to TRBD2. Trimming cost V 3 bases and J 5 bases; bases outside gene matches: 6. The CDR3 extends over 16 amino acids. Germline CDR1 MNHEY, CDR2 SVGAGI. The CDR3 DNA sequence: TGTGCCAGCAGTTATACATTAGCGGGGGGGGACAATGAGCAGTTCTTC. As protein: CASSYTLAGGDNEQFF.

The chain is built from TRBV10-3 and TRBJ2-3; 15 nucleotides align to TRBD2. Germline V gene sequence: CDR1 ENHRY, CDR2 SYGVKD. This CDR3 spans 17 amino acids. V gave up 4 bases and J gave up 5 bases; unmatched junction bases: 7. CDR3 sequence: CAISGRTSGGVGDTQYF. The DNA of the CDR3 is TGTGCCATCAGTGGTCGGACTAGCGGGGGGGTAGGAGATACGCAGTATTTT.

DNA for the CDR3: TGTGCCAGCAGCGTAGACCTTACCGCGGGTCAGCCCCAGCATTTT. It is translated as CASSVDLTAGQPQHF. V gene TRBV9 combines with J gene TRBJ1-5; unclear D gene. The CDR3 consists of 15 residues. The germline CDR1 and CDR2 sequences are SGDLS and YYNGEE. Trimming left V 0 bases short and J 6 bases short, with 13 bases between.

The V call is TRBV6-5, the J call TRBJ2-1; 13 bases align to TRBD2. CDR3 length equals 15 residues. The junction had 4 bases not matched to a gene; V was cut back by 4 bases and J by 7 bases. Germline values: CDR1 MNHEY, CDR2 SVGAGI. CDR3 in amino acids: CASSSGTSGANEQFF. As DNA, the CDR3 is TGTGCCAGCAGTTCCGGGACTAGCGGGGCGAATGAGCAGTTCTTC.

This rearrangement joins TRBV15 to TRBJ1-2; D is ambiguous. CDR1 is LNHNV and CDR2 is YYDKDF in the germline V gene (reference sequence). The CDR3 loop spans 14 amino acids. V lost 0 bases to trimming and J lost 8 bases, with 13 bases between them. This CDR3 reads CATSRDPRGGGYTF. Here the CDR3 DNA reads TGTGCCACCAGCAGAGACCCTAGAGGCGGAGGCTACACCTTC.

This clone was seen many times. This sequence joins TRBV5-1 and TRBJ1-1, with 10 positions matching TRBD1. The CDR3 extends over 16 amino acids. Trimming at V came to 0 bases and at J to 10 bases, leaving 12 bases not matched to a gene. From germline, CDR1 is SGHRS and CDR2 YFSETQ. The CDR3 DNA is TGCGCCAGCAGCTTGGCCGTGGGCCAAGGACAGGGGGTAGCTTTCTTT. Encoded protein: CASSLAVGQGQGVAFF.

The chain uses TRBV7-2 and TRBJ2-4, with 8 nucleotides matching TRBD1. CDR3 length: 15 amino acids. The V segment lost 4 bases and the J segment 8 bases; nucleotides outside the gene matches: 10. Germline V gives CDR1 SGHTA, CDR2 FQGNSA. The CDR3 region has the DNA TGTGCCAGCAGCTCAGGTGGACAGGGTTGGCACATTCAGTACTTC. Translation: CASSSGGQGWHIQYF.

J is TRBJ1-2 and V is TRBV10-3; 12 bases are a match to TRBD1. The trim removed 10 bases at V and 8 bases at J, leaving 11 bases unmatched. Germline V gives CDR1 ENHRY, CDR2 SYGVKD. This CDR3 is built from 14 residues. Here the CDR3 reads CATGGGQGAQGYTF. Written as DNA, the CDR3 is TGTGCCACCGGCGGGGGACAGGGGGCACAAGGCTACACCTTC.

In its sample, this clone was seen a few times. The chain couples TRBV12-3 or TRBV12-4 to TRBJ1-1; perhaps TRBD1 as D (6 bases). Trimming pared 3 bases from V and 11 bases from J, leaving 16 bases between. The CDR3 loop spans 13 amino acids. CDR3 coding DNA: TGTGCCAGCAGTTTTAACAGGGTAGGAGGCGCTTTCTTT. It is translated as CASSFNRVGGAFF.

This rearrangement joins TRBV7-8 to TRBJ2-2; a weak D match, TRBD2 (6 bases). This CDR3 region has 14 residues. Trimming took 2 bases from V and 4 from J, leaving 8 bases between them. Germline loops: CDR1 SGHVS, CDR2 FQNEAQ. The CDR3 DNA sequence: TGTGCCAGCAGCTTAAGGAGGGGCACCGGGGAGCTGTTTTTT. It is translated as CASSLRRGTGELFF.

The gene calls are TRBV12-1 and TRBJ2-7; the DNA was not used to check the table's D call, TRBD2. TRBV12-1 is an annotated pseudogene. The CDR3 runs 14 residues. The CDR3 DNA sequence: TGTGCCAGCAGCTTCAGCGCGGGGGACTACGAGCAGTACTTC. This codes for CASSFSAGDYEQYF.

The chain employs TRBV9 and TRBJ2-7, with TRBD2 matching 12 bases. The CDR3 extends over 15 amino acids. The germline gives CDR1 SGDLS, CDR2 YYNGEE. J lost 1 base, V lost 3 bases, and 2 bases had no gene match. CDR3 region: CASSGGLAGSYEQYF. CDR3 coding DNA: TGTGCCAGCAGCGGAGGACTAGCGGGGTCCTACGAGCAGTACTTC. The whole variable domain, filled in from reference TRBV9 and TRBJ2-7, reads DSGVTQTPKHLITATGQRVTLRCSPRSGDLSVYWYQQSLDQGLQFLIQYYNGEERAKGNILERFSAQQFPDLHSELNLSSLELGDSALYFCASSGGLAGSYEQYFGPGTRLTVT.

The rearrangement uses TRBV13 and TRBJ1-1; possible D gene TRBD1, 5 bases. The V end was cut by 5 bases, the J end by 8 bases, with 18 bases between. The CDR3 sequence is 14 residues long. The germline V gene has CDR1 PRHDT and CDR2 FYEKMQ (reference sequence). Written as DNA, the CDR3 is TGTGCCAGCAGCCCCCAGGGCAGCCTTACCGAAGCTTTCTTT. Residues: CASSPQGSLTEAFF.

The genes are TRBV3-1 (or the pseudogene TRBV3-2) and TRBJ2-1, with a possible D match to TRBD1 (6 bases). The CDR3 sequence is 11 residues long. Trimming took off 8 bases at V and 9 bases at J, with 11 bases between the two ends. Germline V gives CDR1 LGHDT, CDR2 YNNKEL (reference sequence). The CDR3 spells CASLGAGEQFF. The CDR3 DNA sequence: TGTGCCAGCCTGGGGGCCGGTGAGCAGTTCTTC.

V gene TRBV18 combines with J gene TRBJ2-1; D is perhaps TRBD2 (5 bases). V lost 0 bases to trimming and J lost 10 bases, with 10 bases between them. This CDR3 has 13 residues. The germline V gene has CDR1 KGHSH and CDR2 LQKENI. The CDR3 nucleotides are TGTGCCAGCTCACCACCCCCTAGCTTGGAGCAGTTCTTC. This codes for CASSPPPSLEQFF.